This T cell receptor beta chain was sequenced during a study of shared clonotypes between healthy human individuals. Study-wide results and caveats: What limited the represented genetic and exposure-history diversity was the small number of donors.

Genomic DNA of unsorted samples came from approximately 100 million PBMCs. The genomic DNA of each subset was split evenly across several immunoSEQ plates. Unsorted PBMC replicate PCRs drew on 300 ng DNA, representing some 28,000 T cell genomes. Measured with immunoSEQ multiplex PCR; TCRdb has only the in-frame clones, and not every one. Altogether about half a million clones are present, roughly 80% being singletons, with the ten largest covering about 12%. As concerns this clone: Its target is not known.

Germline CDR1 and CDR2: SEHNR and FQNEAQ (reference sequence). Between the trimmed V and J ends, which lost 5 bases and 6 bases, there was a span of 16 bases. CDR3 length: 15 residues. Sequencing was done on a sample of PBMCs. The rearrangement links TRBV7-9 to TRBJ1-4; no firm D call. The clonotype originates from a woman between 35 and 50 years old in good health. Some clones in this sample may be carry-over from other donors' samples. The CDR3 nucleotides are TGTGCCAGCAGCCATCTGGACCGGGCGGATGAAAAACTGTTTTTT. Its translation is CASSHLDRADEKLFF.